The clone carrying this T cell receptor (beta chain) was seen only a few times. The antigen is not known. These data come from a study of identical twins. Study-level points and caveats: Models came in too low on out-of-frame TCR alpha sharing in monozygotic twins. The study based its conclusions on cross-sectional statistical analysis and did not follow the same donors.

TCRdb itself ran the 5' RACE reads through MiXCR, one entry per CDR3 protein. The sample records under 1 million distinct CDR3 sequences, about 12% being singletons. CDR1 SGHRS and CDR2 YFSETQ come from the germline V gene. Germline trimming cut 7 bases from V and 6 bases from J; bases unmatched to any gene: 6. The CDR3 has 12 residues. The donors were all healthy and Caucasian. In addition, the sample was reused for a study of yellow fever vaccine responses in identical twins. Turning to that study: After vaccination, twins' T cell response reportedly seemed partly convergent, partly personalized.

The clonotype was recovered from a woman aged 18 to 35 in good health. This chain uses TRBV5-1 with TRBJ1-1, with 7 bases fitting TRBD1. The sequenced sample consisted of PBMCs. CDR3 sequence: CASGDRDAEAFF. The CDR3 nucleotides read TGCGCCAGCGGCGACAGGGACGCTGAAGCTTTCTTT.